By sample fraction, the clone carrying this T cell receptor beta chain is medium-sized. This sample stems from a study of prognosis after radiotherapy for stage I lung cancer. For the study at large: Nobody among the patients got concurrent therapy with stereotactic body radiotherapy.

Multiplex PCR, run in two rounds, amplified TCR beta CDR3 from genomic DNA. Primers were specific to each TRBV and TRBJ gene in first-round PCR. Each CDR3 protein gets one entry after TCRdb re-called the multiplex PCR reads with MiXCR. The data contain 13,000 to 15,000 distinct CDR3 sequences, roughly 50% of them singletons. Germline CDR1 is SNHLY and CDR2 is FYNNEI. This CDR3 has 16 residues. V lost 0 bases and J 0 bases, leaving 12 bases between the germline ends. Blood was drawn (around 5.8 milliliters of peripheral blood) at each of two time points. The sequenced sample was PBMCs, obtained before or after stereotactic body radiation therapy (not recorded which). The rearrangement links TRBV2 to TRBJ2-7; D is perhaps TRBD2 (6 bases). The sequence was collected from a donor older than 45 with non-small cell lung cancer. The CDR3 loop reads CASSEARIADSYEQYF. CDR3 DNA: TGTGCCAGCAGTGAAGCGCGAATAGCGGACTCCTACGAGCAGTACTTC.